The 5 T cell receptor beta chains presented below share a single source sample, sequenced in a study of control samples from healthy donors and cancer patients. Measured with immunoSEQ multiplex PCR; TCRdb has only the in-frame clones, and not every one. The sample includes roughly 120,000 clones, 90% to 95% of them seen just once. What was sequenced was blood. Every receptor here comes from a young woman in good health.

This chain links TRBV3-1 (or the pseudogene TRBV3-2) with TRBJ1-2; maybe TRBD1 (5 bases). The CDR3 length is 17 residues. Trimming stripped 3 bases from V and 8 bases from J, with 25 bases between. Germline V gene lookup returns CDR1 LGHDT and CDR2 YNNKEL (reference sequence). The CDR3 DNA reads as TGTGCCAGCAGCCAGGAACCCCATAGAGGGGCCCCCGGGGGCTACACCTTC. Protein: CASSQEPHRGAPGGYTF.

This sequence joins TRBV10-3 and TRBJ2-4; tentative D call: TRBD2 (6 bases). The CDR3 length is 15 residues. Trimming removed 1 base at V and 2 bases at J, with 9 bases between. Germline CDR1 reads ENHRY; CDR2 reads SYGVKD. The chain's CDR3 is CAISEYAGTKNIQYF. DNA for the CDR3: TGTGCCATCAGTGAGTATGCGGGGACCAAAAACATTCAGTACTTC.

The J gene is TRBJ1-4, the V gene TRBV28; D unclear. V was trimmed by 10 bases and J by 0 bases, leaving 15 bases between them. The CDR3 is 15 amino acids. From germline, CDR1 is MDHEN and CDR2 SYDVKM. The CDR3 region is CATGTPRATNEKLFF. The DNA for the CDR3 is TGTGCCACGGGTACCCCACGGGCAACTAATGAAAAACTGTTTTTT. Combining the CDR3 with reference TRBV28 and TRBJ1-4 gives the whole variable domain DVKVTQSSRYLVKRTGEKVFLECVQDMDHENMFWYRQDPGLGLRLIYFSYDVKMKEKGDIPEGYSVSREKKERFSLILESASTNQTSMYLCATGTPRATNEKLFFGSGTQLSVL.

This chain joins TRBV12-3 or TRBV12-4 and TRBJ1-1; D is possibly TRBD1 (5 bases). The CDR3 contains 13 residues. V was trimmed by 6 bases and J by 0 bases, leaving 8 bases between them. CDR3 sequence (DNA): TGTGCCAGCAGACAGGCTCTGAACACTGAAGCTTTCTTT. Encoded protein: CASRQALNTEAFF.

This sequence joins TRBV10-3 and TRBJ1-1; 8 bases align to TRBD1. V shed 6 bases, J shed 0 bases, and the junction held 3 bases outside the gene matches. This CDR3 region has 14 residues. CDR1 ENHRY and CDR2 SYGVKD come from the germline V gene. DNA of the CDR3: TGTGCCATCAGCACAGGGGGAATGAACACTGAAGCTTTCTTT. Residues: CAISTGGMNTEAFF.